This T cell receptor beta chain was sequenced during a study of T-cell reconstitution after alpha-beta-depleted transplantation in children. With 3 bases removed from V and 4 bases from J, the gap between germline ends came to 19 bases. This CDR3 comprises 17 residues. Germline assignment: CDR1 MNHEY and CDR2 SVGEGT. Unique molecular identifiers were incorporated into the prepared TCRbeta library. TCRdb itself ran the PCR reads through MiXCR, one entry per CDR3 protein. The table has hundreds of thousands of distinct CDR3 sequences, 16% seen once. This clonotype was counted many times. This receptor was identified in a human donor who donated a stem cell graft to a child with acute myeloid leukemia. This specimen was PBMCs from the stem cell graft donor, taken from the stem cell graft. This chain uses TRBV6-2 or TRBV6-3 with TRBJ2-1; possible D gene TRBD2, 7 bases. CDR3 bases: TGTGCCAGCAGTTATGGCGGGGGCCTTATAGGGTACAATGAGCAGTTCTTC. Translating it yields CASSYGGGLIGYNEQFF.